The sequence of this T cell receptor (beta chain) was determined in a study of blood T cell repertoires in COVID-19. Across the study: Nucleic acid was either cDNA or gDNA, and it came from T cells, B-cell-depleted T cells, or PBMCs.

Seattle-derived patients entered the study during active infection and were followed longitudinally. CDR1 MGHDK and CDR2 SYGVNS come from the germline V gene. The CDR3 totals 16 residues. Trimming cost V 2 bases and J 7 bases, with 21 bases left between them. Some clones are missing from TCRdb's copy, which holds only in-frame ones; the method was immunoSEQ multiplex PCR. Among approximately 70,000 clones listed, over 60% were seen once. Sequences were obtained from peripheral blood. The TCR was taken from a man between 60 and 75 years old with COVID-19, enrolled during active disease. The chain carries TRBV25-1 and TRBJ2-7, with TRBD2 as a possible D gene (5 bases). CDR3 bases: TGTGCCAGCAGTGAAACAACCGGAGGCCCTCGAGGGGAGCAGTACTTC. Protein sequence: CASSETTGGPRGEQYF.